This T cell receptor beta chain was identified during a study of T-cell memory formation after mild COVID-19. Overall study findings and caveats: Chiefly within CM and EM were the contracting CD4+ clones; CD8+ ones were within EMRA.

Comments on this clonotype: Its antigen is not identified.

Trimming cost V 2 bases and J 7 bases; bases outside gene matches: 10. The germline V gene encodes CDR1 LGHNA and CDR2 YSLEER. This CDR3 has 16 amino acids. TCRdb reprocessed the 5' RACE reads via MiXCR and lists one record per CDR3 protein. This sample has around 300,000 distinct CDR3 sequences, with 10% to 15% found just once. This sequence originates from a man aged 18 to 29 who had mild COVID-19 (a few samples of this study predate the infection). Cell type and time point are not known. The chain uses TRBV4-3 and TRBJ2-1; TRBD2 aligns across 8 bases. Sequenced material: PBMCs or a T cell subset sorted from them (not recorded which). CDR3 coding DNA: TGCGCCAGCAGCCAAAACACGGGGGGGCCGTTGAATGAGCAGTTCTTC. It yields the protein CASSQNTGGPLNEQFF.